A single T cell receptor beta chain is shown here with its context. Its antigen is still unknown. Using the 5' RACE reads, TCRdb records one entry per CDR3 protein without DNA. This listing includes 140,000 to 150,000 distinct CDR3 sequences. The CDR3 has 14 amino acids. Germline lookup yields CDR1 DFQATT and CDR2 SNEGSKA (reference sequence). The entry originates in a study of T cells expressing NK-cell markers. Overall study context: HCMV serostatus: seven of eight sequenced donors positive, one negative. The study, taken as a whole, reports: It was still unclear whether expanded NKG2C+ T cell clones were HCMV specific.

J is TRBJ2-7 and V is TRBV20-1; TCRdb designates TRBD1, a call that cannot be tested without DNA. Sequencing used blood T cells: a sorted CD56 or NKG2C T cell subset, CD4+ or CD8+ T cells, or bulk PBMC T cells (not recorded which). The sequence was obtained from a man aged 18 to 29 in good health. This CDR3 reads CSARDRGQGYEQYF.